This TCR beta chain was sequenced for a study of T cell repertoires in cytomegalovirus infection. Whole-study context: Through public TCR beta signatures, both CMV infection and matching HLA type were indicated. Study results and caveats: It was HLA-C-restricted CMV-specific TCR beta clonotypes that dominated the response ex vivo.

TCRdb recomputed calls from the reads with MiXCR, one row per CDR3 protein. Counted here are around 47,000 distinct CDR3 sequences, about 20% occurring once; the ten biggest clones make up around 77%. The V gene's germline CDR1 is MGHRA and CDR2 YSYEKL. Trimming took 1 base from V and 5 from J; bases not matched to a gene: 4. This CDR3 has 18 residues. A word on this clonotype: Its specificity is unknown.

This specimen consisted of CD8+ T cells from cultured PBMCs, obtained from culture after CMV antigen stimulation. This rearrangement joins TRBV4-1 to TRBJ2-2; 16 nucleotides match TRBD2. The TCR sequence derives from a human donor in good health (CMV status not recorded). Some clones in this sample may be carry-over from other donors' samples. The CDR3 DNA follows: TGCGCCAGCAGCCAAGCGGGACTAGCGGGGGGGCGAACCGGGGAGCTGTTTTTT. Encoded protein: CASSQAGLAGGRTGELFF.